The present TCR beta chain was sequenced within a study of cytomegalovirus exposure and HLA in healthy donors. TCRdb's copy holds only in-frame clones and misses some; the assay was immunoSEQ multiplex PCR. The table includes hundreds of thousands of clones, about 90% detected once. The sample holds one count of this clone. Its specificity is not known. The V gene lost 0 bases and the J gene lost 2 bases, with 10 bases spanning the gap. The germline V gene encodes CDR1 SGHAT and CDR2 FQNNGV. CDR3 length: 15 residues. Study-wide points: Within the approximately 120 validation repertoires, first-cohort TCR clusters tended to co-occur, according to a later analysis. CMV antigen specificity was confirmed in vitro for three CMV-associated chains. Investigators reported approximately 150 TCR beta chains as tied to cytomegalovirus. Reports indicated that the classifier achieved high specificity and sensitivity in diagnosing cytomegalovirus status.

The sequence was collected from a woman in her twenties or thirties in good health and CMV-seronegative. The sequenced sample was PBMCs. This chain links TRBV11-2 with TRBJ2-5; no reliable D call. CDR3 bases: TGTGCCAGCAGCTTAGAGATGTACATTCAAGAGACCCAGTACTTC. Protein: CASSLEMYIQETQYF.